This T cell receptor (beta chain) is drawn from a study of tumour-infiltrating T cells in Burkitt lymphoma. Study information: Overall and progression-free survival were predicted by productive clonality.

TCRdb's table, derived via immunoSEQ multiplex PCR, lists solely in-frame clones and lacks some. Among approximately 4,000 clones listed, 15% to 20% were seen once. Germline assignment: CDR1 SEHNR and CDR2 FQNEAQ (reference sequence). The ends were cut back, 5 bases at V and 0 bases at J, with 12 bases in the middle. The CDR3 spans 15 residues. In its sample, this clone was seen a few times. This clonotype originated in a human donor with diffuse large B-cell lymphoma. Some clones in this sample may be carry-over from other donors' samples. Material for sequencing was tumor tissue. This chain connects TRBV7-9 to TRBJ2-3; the D gene is possibly TRBD1 (7 bases). As DNA, the CDR3 is TGTGCCAGCAGCCCAGGGGGAGGTAGCACAGATACGCAGTATTTT. Its protein product is CASSPGGGSTDTQYF.